This passage covers 18 T cell receptor beta chains from one sample sequenced in a study of glioma-infiltrating T cells (dated by TCRdb to the mid-2010s). Data came from an Illumina MiSeq. TCR alpha and beta CDR3 regions were amplified with the iRepertoire nested amplicon-rescue multiplex PCR (arm-PCR) platform from RNA. Using fastp at Q25 and MiXCR, TCRdb reprocessed the public reads and kept productive beta chains. Merged by CDR3 protein, the rows form single entries marked with the most common genes and DNA. In this sample the table shows 110,000 or so distinct CDR3 sequences, under 30% of which occur a single time. Together, the top ten hold roughly 30% of the sample. Sequenced: glioma tissue, nonneoplastic brain tissue, or PBMCs (not recorded which). Every receptor here comes from a human donor with low-grade glioma or glioblastoma, undergoing nonglioma brain surgery, or in good health (not recorded which).

The chain uses TRBV2 and TRBJ2-5; D ambiguous. This CDR3 is 12 amino acids long. Germline V gives CDR1 SNHLY, CDR2 FYNNEI. V was pared by 5 bases and J by 7 bases, with 11 bases between. The CDR3 here is CASSIREGTQYF. The CDR3, as DNA: TGTGCCAGCAGTATTAGAGAAGGGACCCAGTACTTC.

This clonotype was observed many times. The gene calls are TRBV12-3 or TRBV12-4 and TRBJ1-2, with 8 positions matching TRBD1. The J segment lost 8 bases and the V segment lost 2 bases, leaving 4 bases of the junction unmatched. The CDR3 sequence is 13 residues long. CDR3 protein: CASSLRTGGGYTF. The CDR3 DNA is TGTGCCAGCAGTTTAAGAACAGGGGGAGGCTACACCTTC.

In this sample, this clonotype turned up many times. The CDR3 loop reads CASSPFEGLTRGQFF. The CDR3 DNA sequence: TGTGCCAGCAGTCCGTTTGAGGGACTAACAAGGGGGCAGTTCTTC. The V and J genes are TRBV27 and TRBJ2-1, with TRBD2 matching over 7 bases. Germline V gives CDR1 MNHEY, CDR2 SMNVEV (reference sequence). The CDR3 spans 15 residues. V was clipped by 5 bases and J by 12 bases; unmatched bases: 16.

This clonotype showed up just a few times. The junction does not match germline at one end; this may be a read error. This chain joins TRBV11-2 and TRBJ1-2; 10 bases line up with TRBD1. The CDR3 loop spans 14 amino acids. Germline V lookup: CDR1 SGHAT, CDR2 FQNNGV. The CDR3 here is CASTRQGAAYGYIF. CDR3 nucleotide sequence: TGTGCCAGCACCCGACAGGGGGCCGCCTATGGCTACATCTTC. Together with reference TRBV11-2 and TRBJ1-2, the CDR3 gives the full variable domain: EAGVAQSPRYKIIEKRQSVAFWCNPISGHATLYWYQQILGQGPKLLIQFQNNGVVDDSQLPKDRFSAERLKGVDSTLKIQPAKLEDSAVYLCASTRQGAAYGYIFGSGTRLTVV.

This clonotype was counted many times. The chain combines TRBV7-2 with TRBJ2-1; the match to TRBD1 covers 7 bases. V shed 3 bases, J shed 6 bases, and the junction held 5 bases outside the gene matches. Germline V gene lookup returns CDR1 SGHTA and CDR2 FQGNSA. The CDR3 is 14 amino acids. The CDR3 sequence: CASSFRGGLNEQFF. DNA of the CDR3: TGTGCCAGCAGCTTCAGAGGGGGCCTCAATGAGCAGTTCTTC. Filled out from reference TRBV7-2 and TRBJ2-1, the complete variable domain reads GAGVSQSPSNKVTEKGKDVELRCDPISGHTALYWYRQSLGQGLEFLIYFQGNSAPDKSGLPSDRFSAERTGGSVSTLTIQRTQQEDSAVYLCASSFRGGLNEQFFGPGTRLTVL.

As concerns this clonotype: This may stem from a read error, because a much larger clone lies one nucleotide away. This rearrangement joins TRBV28 to TRBJ2-3; D is possibly TRBD1 or TRBD2 (6 bases each). The CDR3 has 13 amino acids. Germline CDR1 and CDR2: MDHEN and SYDVKM. Trimming removed 11 bases from V and 5 bases from J, with 17 bases in between. The CDR3 here is CASNPGGLDTQYF. The CDR3 coding sequence is TGTGCCTCAAACCCCGGGGGCTTAGATACGCAGTATTTT.

A remark on this clonotype: The junction does not match germline at one end; this may be a read error. The rearrangement joins TRBV25-1 to TRBJ1-1; D might be TRBD1 (6 bases). The CDR3 runs to 15 residues. CDR1 is MGHDK, CDR2 SYGVNS, per germline. The CDR3 loop is CARSESSGQNTEAFF. Here the CDR3 DNA reads TGTGCCCGCAGTGAAAGCTCTGGACAGAACACCGAAGCTTTCTTT.

This clonotype showed up many times. The V and J genes are TRBV3-1 and TRBJ1-3; D not certain. This CDR3 spans 15 amino acids. CDR1 and CDR2 (germline): LGHDT, YNNKEL (reference sequence). V was cut by 7 bases and J by 0 bases, with 13 bases left in between. The CDR3 nucleotides are TGTGCCAGCACCCTGGACTATATCTCTGGAAACACCATATATTTT. Translated: CASTLDYISGNTIYF.

This clonotype has at least ten counts. The chain has TRBV27 and TRBJ2-1, with 8 bases matching TRBD2. Germline loops: CDR1 MNHEY, CDR2 SMNVEV (reference sequence). V lost 6 bases to trimming and J lost 3 bases; unmatched junction nucleotides: 7. There are 15 residues in the CDR3. CDR3 nucleotides: TGTGCCAGCAGGGGACTAGGACTGAACTACAATGAGCAGTTCTTC. Its translation is CASRGLGLNYNEQFF.

This clonotype was counted at least ten times. V gene TRBV25-1 combines with J gene TRBJ1-5; no clear D. Germline CDR1 reads MGHDK; CDR2 reads SYGVNS. This CDR3 has 14 residues. With 2 bases removed from V and 4 bases from J, the gap between germline ends came to 9 bases. CDR3 nucleotides: TGTGCCAGCAGTGAAGGGCGGGCGAATCAGCCCCAGCATTTT. It codes for CASSEGRANQPQHF.

This clonotype was observed at least ten times. This chain connects TRBV27 to TRBJ2-2; D possibly corresponds to TRBD2 (5 bases). The germline gives CDR1 MNHEY, CDR2 SMNVEV (reference sequence). The CDR3 totals 17 residues. The V end was cut by 0 bases, the J end by 3 bases, with 14 bases between. The CDR3 region has the DNA TGTGCCAGCAGTTTATCGCTGCGGGCGGCCCACACCGGGGAGCTGTTTTTT. This translates into CASSLSLRAAHTGELFF.

This clonotype was picked up many times. The chain links TRBV6-2 or TRBV6-3 to TRBJ1-5; D is undetermined. From germline, CDR1 is MNHEY and CDR2 SVGEGT. V lost 2 bases, J lost 4 bases, and 12 bases lay in between. CDR3 size: 15 residues. Written as DNA, the CDR3 is TGTGCCAGCAGTTACCCGGGCGTTAAAAATCAGCCCCAGCATTTT. This encodes CASSYPGVKNQPQHF.

A word on this clonotype: The junction departs from the called germline gene at one end, perhaps through a read error. This chain uses TRBV5-4 with TRBJ2-7, with D unresolved. Germline V gene sequence: CDR1 SGHNT, CDR2 YYREEE (reference sequence). The CDR3 has 13 residues. The CDR3 region has the DNA TGTGCCAGCGGCTTAAGAGTCACCCACGAGCAGTACTTC. Residues: CASGLRVTHEQYF.

This clonotype has ten or more counts. This chain connects TRBV6-5 to TRBJ2-7; D ambiguous. The CDR3 runs to 18 residues. V was shortened by 2 bases and J by 0 bases, with 20 bases between the two germline ends. Per the germline V gene, CDR1 is MNHEY and CDR2 is SVGAGI. DNA for the CDR3: TGTGCCAGCAGTTACCTCACCCCTCGCCAGTACTCCTCCTACGAGCAGTACTTC. Amino acid sequence: CASSYLTPRQYSSYEQYF.

This clonotype was recorded many times. The rearrangement links TRBV2 to TRBJ2-1; D is ambiguous. V was clipped by 3 bases and J by 15 bases, with 15 bases between them. CDR1 is SNHLY and CDR2 is FYNNEI in the germline V gene. CDR3 size: 12 residues. CDR3 residues: CASSDSLGYRFF. CDR3 sequence (DNA): TGTGCCAGCAGTGATAGTCTTGGTTATCGGTTCTTC.

This clonotype was counted ten times or more. This rearrangement joins TRBV2 to TRBJ1-1, with D uncertain. The CDR3 is 12 residues long. The germline V gene encodes CDR1 SNHLY and CDR2 FYNNEI. Trimming removed 5 bases from V and 4 bases from J, with 8 bases in between. CDR3: CASSPGLTEAFF. Written as DNA, the CDR3 is TGTGCCAGCAGTCCCGGACTCACTGAAGCTTTCTTT.

In its sample, this clonotype was seen many times. The V and J genes are TRBV28 and TRBJ1-1; D may be TRBD1 (5 bases). V was cut by 6 bases and J by 4 bases, with 12 bases left in between. CDR1 MDHEN and CDR2 SYDVKM come from the germline V gene. This CDR3 spans 13 amino acids. Here the CDR3 reads CASSGAESTEAFF. In nucleotides, the CDR3 is TGTGCCAGCAGCGGGGCGGAGAGCACTGAAGCTTTCTTT.

This clonotype was seen repeatedly, ten times or more. The chain recombines TRBV20-1 with TRBJ2-1, with D uncertain. This CDR3 comprises 13 residues. Looked up from germline, CDR1 is DFQATT and CDR2 is SNEGSKA (reference sequence). Trimming stripped 1 base from V and 10 bases from J, with 14 bases between. CDR3 nucleotides: TGCAGTGCTAGAGCCCAAGGAGACACAGAGCAGTTCTTC. Translation gives CSARAQGDTEQFF.